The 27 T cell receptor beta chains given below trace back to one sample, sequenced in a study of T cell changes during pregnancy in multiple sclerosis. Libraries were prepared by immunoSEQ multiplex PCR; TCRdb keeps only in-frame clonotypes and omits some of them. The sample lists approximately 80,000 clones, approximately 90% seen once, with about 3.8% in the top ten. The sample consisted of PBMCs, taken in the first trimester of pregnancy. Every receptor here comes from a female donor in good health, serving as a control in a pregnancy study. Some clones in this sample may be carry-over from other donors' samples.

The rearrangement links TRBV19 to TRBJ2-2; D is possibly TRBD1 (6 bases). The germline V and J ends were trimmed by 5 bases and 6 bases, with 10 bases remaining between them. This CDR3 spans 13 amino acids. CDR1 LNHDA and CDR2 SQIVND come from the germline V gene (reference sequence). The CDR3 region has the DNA TGTGCCAGTAGTCCACAGGGTCCCGGGGAGCTGTTTTTT. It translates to CASSPQGPGELFF.

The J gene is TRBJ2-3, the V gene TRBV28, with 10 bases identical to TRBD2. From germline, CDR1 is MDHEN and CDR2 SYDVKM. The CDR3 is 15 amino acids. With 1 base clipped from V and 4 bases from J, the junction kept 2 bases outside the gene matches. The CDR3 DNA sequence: TGTGCCAGCAGTTTATCTAGCGGGGGCTCAGATACGCAGTATTTT. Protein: CASSLSSGGSDTQYF.

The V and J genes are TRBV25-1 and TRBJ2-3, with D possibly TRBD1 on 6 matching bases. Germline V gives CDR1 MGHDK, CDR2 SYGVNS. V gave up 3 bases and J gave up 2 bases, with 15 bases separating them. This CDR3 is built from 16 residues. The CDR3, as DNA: TGTGCCAGCAGTGATCAAACAGGGTTGGACACAGATACGCAGTATTTT. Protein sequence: CASSDQTGLDTDTQYF. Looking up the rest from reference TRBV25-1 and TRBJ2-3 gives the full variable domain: EADIYQTPRYLVIGTGKKITLECSQTMGHDKMYWYQQDPGMELHLIHYSYGVNSTEKGDLSSESTVSRIRTEHFPLTLESARPSHTSQYLCASSDQTGLDTDTQYFGPGTRLTVL.

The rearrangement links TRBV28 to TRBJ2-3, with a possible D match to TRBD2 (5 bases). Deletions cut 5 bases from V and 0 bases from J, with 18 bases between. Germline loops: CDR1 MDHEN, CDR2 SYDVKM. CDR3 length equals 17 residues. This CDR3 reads CASSKWSRGSSTDTQYF. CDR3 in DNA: TGTGCCAGCAGTAAATGGAGTCGAGGGTCTAGCACAGATACGCAGTATTTT.

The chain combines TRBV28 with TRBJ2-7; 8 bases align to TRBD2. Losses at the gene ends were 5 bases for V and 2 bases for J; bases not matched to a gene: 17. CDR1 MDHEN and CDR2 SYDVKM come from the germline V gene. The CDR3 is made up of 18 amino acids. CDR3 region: CASSLLEGGGGSPYEQYF. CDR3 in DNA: TGTGCCAGCAGTCTCCTGGAGGGGGGCGGGGGGAGTCCCTACGAGCAGTACTTC.

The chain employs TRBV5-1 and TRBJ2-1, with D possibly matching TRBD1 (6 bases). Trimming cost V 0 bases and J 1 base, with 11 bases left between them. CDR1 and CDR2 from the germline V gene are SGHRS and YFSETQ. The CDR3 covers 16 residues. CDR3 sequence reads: CASSLVGQPSYNEQFF. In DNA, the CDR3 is TGCGCCAGCAGCTTGGTCGGACAGCCTTCCTACAATGAGCAGTTCTTC.

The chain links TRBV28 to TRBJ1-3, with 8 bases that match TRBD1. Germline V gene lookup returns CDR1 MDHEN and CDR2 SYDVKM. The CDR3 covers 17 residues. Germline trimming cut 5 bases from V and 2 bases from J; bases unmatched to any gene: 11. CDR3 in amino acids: CASSPQPGQGAGNTIYF. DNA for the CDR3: TGTGCCAGCAGTCCTCAGCCCGGACAGGGAGCTGGAAACACCATATATTTT.

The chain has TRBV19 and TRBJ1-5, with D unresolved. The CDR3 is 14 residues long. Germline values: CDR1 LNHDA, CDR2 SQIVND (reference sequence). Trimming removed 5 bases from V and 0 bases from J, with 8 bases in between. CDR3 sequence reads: CASSPGYSNQPQHF. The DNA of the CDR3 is TGTGCCAGTAGTCCCGGTTATAGCAATCAGCCCCAGCATTTT.

The CDR3 protein is CASSEQNRGTGELFF. The CDR3 DNA reads as TGTGCCAGCAGTGAACAGAACCGCGGCACCGGGGAGCTGTTTTTT. The V call is TRBV2, the J call TRBJ2-2; D unclear. Trimming shortened V by 2 bases and J by 4 bases, and 11 bases separated the two germline ends. This CDR3 region has 15 residues. Per germline, CDR1 SNHLY and CDR2 FYNNEI.

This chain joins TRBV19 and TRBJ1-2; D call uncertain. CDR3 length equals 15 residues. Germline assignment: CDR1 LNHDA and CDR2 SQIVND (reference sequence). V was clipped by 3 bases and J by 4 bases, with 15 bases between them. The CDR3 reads CASSMLTTAVYGYTF. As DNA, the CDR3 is TGTGCCAGTAGTATGCTCACTACGGCCGTCTATGGCTACACCTTC.

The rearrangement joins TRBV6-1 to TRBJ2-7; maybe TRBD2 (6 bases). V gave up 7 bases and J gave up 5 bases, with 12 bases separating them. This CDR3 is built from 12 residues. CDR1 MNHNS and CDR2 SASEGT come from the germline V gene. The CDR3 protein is CASISGEHEQYF. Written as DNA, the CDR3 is TGTGCCAGCATTTCGGGAGAACACGAGCAGTACTTC.

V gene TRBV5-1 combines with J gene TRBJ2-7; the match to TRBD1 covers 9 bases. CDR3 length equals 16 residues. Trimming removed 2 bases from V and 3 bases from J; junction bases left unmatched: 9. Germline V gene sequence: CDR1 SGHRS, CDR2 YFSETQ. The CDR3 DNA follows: TGCGCCAGCAGCTTCCCGCCGGGACAGGGTGACTACGAGCAGTACTTC. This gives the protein CASSFPPGQGDYEQYF.

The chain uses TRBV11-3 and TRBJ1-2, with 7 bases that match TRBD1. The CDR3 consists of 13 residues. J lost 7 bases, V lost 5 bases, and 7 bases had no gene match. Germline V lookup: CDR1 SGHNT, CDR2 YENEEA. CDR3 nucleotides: TGTGCCAGCAGCGATCGACAGGGTGGTGGCTACACCTTC. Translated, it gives CASSDRQGGGYTF.

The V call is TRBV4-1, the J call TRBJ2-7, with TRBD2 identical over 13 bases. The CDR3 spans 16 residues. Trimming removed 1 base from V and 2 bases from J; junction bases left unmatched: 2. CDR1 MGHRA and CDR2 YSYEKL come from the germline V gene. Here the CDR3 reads CASSQGGLAGAYEQYF. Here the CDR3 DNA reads TGCGCCAGCAGCCAAGGTGGACTAGCGGGGGCCTACGAGCAGTACTTC.

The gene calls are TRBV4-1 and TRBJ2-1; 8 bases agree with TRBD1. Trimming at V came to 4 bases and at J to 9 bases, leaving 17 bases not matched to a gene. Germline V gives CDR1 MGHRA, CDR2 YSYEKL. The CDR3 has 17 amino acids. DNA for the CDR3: TGCGCCAGCAGCCGGGCCCAGGGGGCCGAGTGGGGGAGTGAGCAGTTCTTC. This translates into CASSRAQGAEWGSEQFF.

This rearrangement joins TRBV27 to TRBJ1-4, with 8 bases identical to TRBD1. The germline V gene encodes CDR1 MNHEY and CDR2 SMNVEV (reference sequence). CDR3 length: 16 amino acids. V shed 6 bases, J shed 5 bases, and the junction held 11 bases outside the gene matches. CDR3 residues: CASSRFWTGTNEKLFF. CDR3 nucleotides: TGTGCCAGCAGCCGATTCTGGACAGGGACAAATGAAAAACTGTTTTTT. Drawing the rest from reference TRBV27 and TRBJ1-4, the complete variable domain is EAQVTQNPRYLITVTGKKLTVTCSQNMNHEYMSWYRQDPGLGLRQIYYSMNVEVTDKGDVPEGYKVSRKEKRNFPLILESPSPNQTSLYFCASSRFWTGTNEKLFFGSGTQLSVL.

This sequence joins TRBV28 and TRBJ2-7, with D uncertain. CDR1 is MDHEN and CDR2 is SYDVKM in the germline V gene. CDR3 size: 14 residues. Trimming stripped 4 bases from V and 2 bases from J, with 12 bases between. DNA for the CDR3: TGTGCCAGCAGTTCCGGTACAGTTACCTACGAGCAGTACTTC. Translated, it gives CASSSGTVTYEQYF.

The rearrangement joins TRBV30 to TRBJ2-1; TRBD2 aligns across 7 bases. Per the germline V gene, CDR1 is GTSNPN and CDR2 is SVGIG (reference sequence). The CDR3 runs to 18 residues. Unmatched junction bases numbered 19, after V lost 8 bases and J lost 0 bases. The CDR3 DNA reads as TGTGCCGGCGCGGGTAGCGGGTCTTTCACCGGCTCCTACAATGAGCAGTTCTTC. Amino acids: CAGAGSGSFTGSYNEQFF. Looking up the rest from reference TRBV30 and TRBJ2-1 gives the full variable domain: SQTIHQWPATLVQPVGSPLSLECTVEGTSNPNLYWYRQAAGRGLQLLFYSVGIGQISSEVPQNLSASRPQDRQFILSSKKLLLSDSGFYLCAGAGSGSFTGSYNEQFFGPGTRLTVL.

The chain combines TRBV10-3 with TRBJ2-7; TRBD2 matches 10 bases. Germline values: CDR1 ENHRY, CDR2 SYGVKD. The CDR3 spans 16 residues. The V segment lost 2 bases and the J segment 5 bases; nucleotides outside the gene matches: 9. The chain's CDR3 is CAISELGPSGSHEQYF. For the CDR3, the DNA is TGTGCCATCAGTGAGCTTGGGCCTAGCGGGAGCCACGAGCAGTACTTC.

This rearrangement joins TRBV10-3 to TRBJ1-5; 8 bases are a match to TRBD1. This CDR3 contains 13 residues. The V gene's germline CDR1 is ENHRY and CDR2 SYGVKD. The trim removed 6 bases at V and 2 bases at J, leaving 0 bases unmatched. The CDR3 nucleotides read TGTGCCATCAGACAGGGGGGCAATCAGCCCCAGCATTTT. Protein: CAIRQGGNQPQHF.

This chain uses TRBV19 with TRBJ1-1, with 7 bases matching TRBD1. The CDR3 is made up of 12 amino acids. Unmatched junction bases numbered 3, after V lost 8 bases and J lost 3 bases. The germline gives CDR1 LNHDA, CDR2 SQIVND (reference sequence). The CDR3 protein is CASRTGDTEAFF. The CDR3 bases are TGTGCCAGTCGAACAGGGGACACTGAAGCTTTCTTT.

The CDR3 coding sequence is TGTGCCAGCAGCTTAGAGGTCAGGGGAACCTACGAGCAGTACTTC. Its translation is CASSLEVRGTYEQYF. The rearrangement joins TRBV11-2 to TRBJ2-7; maybe TRBD1 (6 bases). Per the germline V gene, CDR1 is SGHAT and CDR2 is FQNNGV. The V and J ends lost 0 bases and 2 bases respectively, with 11 bases between them. The CDR3 runs to 15 residues.

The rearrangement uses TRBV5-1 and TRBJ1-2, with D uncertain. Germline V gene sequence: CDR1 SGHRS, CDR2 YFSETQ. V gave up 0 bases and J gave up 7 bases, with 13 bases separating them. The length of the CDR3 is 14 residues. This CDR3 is CASSLEAASGGYTF. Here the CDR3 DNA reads TGCGCCAGCAGCTTGGAGGCAGCATCGGGTGGCTACACCTTC.

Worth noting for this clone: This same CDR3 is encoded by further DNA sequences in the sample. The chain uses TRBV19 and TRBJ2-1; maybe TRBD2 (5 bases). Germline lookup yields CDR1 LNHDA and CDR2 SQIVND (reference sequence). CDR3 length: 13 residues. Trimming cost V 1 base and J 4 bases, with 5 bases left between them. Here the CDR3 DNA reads TGTGCCAGTAGTATAGGGACTTACAATGAGCAGTTCTTC. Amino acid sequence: CASSIGTYNEQFF. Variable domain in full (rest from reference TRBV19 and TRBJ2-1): DGGITQSPKYLFRKEGQNVTLSCEQNLNHDAMYWYRQDPGQGLRLIYYSQIVNDFQKGDIAEGYSVSREKKESFPLTVTSAQKNPTAFYLCASSIGTYNEQFFGPGTRLTVL.

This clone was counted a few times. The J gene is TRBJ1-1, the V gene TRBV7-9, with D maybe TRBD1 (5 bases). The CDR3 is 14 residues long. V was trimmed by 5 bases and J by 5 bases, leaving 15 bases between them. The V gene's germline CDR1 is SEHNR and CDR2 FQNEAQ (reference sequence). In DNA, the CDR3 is TGTGCCAGCAGCCTAGAAATCGGGGGAACTGAAGCTTTCTTT. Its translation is CASSLEIGGTEAFF.

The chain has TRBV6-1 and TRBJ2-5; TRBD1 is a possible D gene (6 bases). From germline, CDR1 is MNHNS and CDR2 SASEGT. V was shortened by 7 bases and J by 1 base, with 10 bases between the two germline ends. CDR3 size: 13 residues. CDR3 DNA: TGTGCCAGCAACCAGGACAGCCAAGAGACCCAGTACTTC. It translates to CASNQDSQETQYF.

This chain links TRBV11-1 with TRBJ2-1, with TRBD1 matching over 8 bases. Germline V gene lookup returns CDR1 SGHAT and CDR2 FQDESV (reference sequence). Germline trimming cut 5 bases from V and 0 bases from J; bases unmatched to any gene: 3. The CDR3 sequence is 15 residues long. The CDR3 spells CASSGTGSSYNEQFF. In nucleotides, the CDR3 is TGTGCCAGCAGCGGGACAGGTAGCTCCTACAATGAGCAGTTCTTC.